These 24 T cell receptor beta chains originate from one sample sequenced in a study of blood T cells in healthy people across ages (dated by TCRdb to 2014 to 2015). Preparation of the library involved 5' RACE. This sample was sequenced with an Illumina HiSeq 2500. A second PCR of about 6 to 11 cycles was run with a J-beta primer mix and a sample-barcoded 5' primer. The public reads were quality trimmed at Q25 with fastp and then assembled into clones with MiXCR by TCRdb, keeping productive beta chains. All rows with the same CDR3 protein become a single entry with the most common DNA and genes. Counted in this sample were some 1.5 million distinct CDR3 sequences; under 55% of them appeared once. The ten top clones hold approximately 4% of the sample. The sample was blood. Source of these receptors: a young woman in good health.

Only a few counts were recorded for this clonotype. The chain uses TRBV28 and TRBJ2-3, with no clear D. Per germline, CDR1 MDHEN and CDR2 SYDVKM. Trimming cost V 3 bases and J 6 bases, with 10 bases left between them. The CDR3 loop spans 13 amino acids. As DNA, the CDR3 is TGTGCCAGCAGTTTTAGGAGCCCCGATACGCAGTATTTT. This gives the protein CASSFRSPDTQYF.

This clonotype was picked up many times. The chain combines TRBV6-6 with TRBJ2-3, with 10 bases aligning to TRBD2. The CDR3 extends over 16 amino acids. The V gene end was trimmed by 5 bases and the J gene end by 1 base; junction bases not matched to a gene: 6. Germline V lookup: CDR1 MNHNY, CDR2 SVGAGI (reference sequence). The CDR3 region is CASSPPGLAGTDTQYF. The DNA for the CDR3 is TGTGCCAGCAGTCCCCCTGGACTAGCGGGCACAGATACGCAGTATTTT.

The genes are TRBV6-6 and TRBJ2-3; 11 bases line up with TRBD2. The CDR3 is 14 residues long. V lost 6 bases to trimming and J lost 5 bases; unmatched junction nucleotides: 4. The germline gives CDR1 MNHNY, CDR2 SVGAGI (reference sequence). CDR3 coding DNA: TGTGCCAGCAGCACTAGCGGGGGTAAAGATACGCAGTATTTT. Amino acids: CASSTSGGKDTQYF.

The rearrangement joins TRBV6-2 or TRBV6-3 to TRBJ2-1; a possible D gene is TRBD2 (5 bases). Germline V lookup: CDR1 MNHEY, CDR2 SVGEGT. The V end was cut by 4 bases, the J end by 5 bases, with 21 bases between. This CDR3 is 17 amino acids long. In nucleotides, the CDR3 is TGTGCCAGCAGTTCAACGGGGTTACGGGGTCGGGACAATGAGCAGTTCTTC. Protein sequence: CASSSTGLRGRDNEQFF.

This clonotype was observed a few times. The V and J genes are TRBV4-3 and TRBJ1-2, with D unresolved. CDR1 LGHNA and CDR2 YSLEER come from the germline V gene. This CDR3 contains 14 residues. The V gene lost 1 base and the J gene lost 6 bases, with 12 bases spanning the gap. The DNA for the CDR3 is TGCGCCAGCAGCCAAGTGATGGATATTAATGGCTACACCTTC. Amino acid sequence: CASSQVMDINGYTF.

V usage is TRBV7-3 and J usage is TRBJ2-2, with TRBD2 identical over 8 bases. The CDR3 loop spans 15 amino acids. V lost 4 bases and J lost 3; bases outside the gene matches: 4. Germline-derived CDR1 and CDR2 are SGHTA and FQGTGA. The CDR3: CASSSSSGHTGELFF. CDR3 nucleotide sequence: TGTGCCAGCAGCTCGTCTAGCGGGCACACCGGGGAGCTGTTTTTT.

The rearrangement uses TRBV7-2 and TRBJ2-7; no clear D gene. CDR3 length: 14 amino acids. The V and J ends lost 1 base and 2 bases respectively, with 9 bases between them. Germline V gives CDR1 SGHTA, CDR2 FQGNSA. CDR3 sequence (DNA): TGTGCCAGCAGCTTAGGACTGATTACCTACGAGCAGTACTTC. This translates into CASSLGLITYEQYF.

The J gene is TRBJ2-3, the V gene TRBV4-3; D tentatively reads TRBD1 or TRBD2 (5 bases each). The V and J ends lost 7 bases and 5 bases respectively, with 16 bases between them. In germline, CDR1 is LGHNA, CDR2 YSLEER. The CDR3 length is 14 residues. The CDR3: CASNPRVGGDTQYF. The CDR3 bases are TGCGCCAGCAACCCGCGTGTTGGGGGAGATACGCAGTATTTT.

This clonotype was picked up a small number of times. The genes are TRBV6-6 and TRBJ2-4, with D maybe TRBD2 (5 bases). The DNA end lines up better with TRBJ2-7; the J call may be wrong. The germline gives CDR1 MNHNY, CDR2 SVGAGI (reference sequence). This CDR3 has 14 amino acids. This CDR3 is CASSYGSGNYEQYF. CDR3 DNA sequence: TGTGCCAGCAGTTACGGCTCCGGGAACTACGAGCAGTACTTC.

In DNA, the CDR3 is TGCAGTGCTTTTGACAGGGGGCGAGTCCACGAGCAGTACTTC. Its protein is CSAFDRGRVHEQYF. The chain recombines TRBV20-1 with TRBJ2-7; 10 bases fit TRBD1. The CDR3 is 14 amino acids. Trimming at V came to 5 bases and at J to 5 bases, leaving 9 bases not matched to a gene. From germline, CDR1 is DFQATT and CDR2 SNEGSKA (reference sequence).

This CDR3 reads CSASIFGGHRNTEAFF. Here the CDR3 DNA reads TGCAGTGCTAGCATCTTTGGGGGACACAGGAACACTGAAGCTTTCTTT. This chain joins TRBV20-1 and TRBJ1-1; D possibly corresponds to TRBD1 (6 bases). Trimming took off 3 bases at V and 1 base at J, with 18 bases between the two ends. The germline CDR1 and CDR2 sequences are DFQATT and SNEGSKA (reference sequence). The CDR3 is made up of 16 amino acids.

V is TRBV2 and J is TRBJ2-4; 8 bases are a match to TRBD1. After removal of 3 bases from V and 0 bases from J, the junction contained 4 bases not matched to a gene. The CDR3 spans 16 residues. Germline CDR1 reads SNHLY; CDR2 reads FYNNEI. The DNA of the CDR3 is TGTGCCAGCAGTGAGACAGGGGCGGGAGCCAAAAACATTCAGTACTTC. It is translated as CASSETGAGAKNIQYF.

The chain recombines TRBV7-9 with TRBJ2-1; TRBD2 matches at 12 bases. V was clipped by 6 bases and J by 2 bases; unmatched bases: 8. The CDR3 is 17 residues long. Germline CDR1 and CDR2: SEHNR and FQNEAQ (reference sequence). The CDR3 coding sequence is TGTGCCAGCAGGCCTACTCCTAGCGGGAGGGCCTACAATGAGCAGTTCTTC. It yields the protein CASRPTPSGRAYNEQFF.

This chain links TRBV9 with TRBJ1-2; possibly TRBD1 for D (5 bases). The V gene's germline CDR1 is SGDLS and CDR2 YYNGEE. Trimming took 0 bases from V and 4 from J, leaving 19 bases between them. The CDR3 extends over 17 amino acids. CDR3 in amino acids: CASSVAAGSAVGYGYTF. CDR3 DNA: TGTGCCAGCAGCGTAGCAGCAGGGTCGGCTGTCGGCTATGGCTACACCTTC.

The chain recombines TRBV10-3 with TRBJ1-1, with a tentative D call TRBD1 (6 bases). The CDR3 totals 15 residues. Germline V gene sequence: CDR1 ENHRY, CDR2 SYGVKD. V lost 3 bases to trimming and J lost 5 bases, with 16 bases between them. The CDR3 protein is CAISDRGGGGTEAFF. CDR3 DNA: TGTGCCATCAGTGATCGTGGGGGCGGAGGGACTGAAGCTTTCTTT.

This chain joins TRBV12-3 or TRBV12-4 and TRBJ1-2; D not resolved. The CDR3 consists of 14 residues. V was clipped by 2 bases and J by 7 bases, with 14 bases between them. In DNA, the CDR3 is TGTGCCAGCAGTTTAATACGGAGCCCTTCTGGCTACACCTTC. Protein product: CASSLIRSPSGYTF.

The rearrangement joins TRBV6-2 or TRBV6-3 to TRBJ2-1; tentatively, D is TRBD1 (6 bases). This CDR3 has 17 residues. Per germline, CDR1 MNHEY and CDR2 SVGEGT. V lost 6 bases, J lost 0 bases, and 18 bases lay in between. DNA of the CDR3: TGTGCCAGCAGGCCCCTCACACAGGGAAGCTCCTACAATGAGCAGTTCTTC. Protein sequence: CASRPLTQGSSYNEQFF.

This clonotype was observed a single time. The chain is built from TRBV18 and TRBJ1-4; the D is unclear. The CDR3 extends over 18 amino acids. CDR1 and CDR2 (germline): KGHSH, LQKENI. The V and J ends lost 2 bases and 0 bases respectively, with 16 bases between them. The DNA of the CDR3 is TGTGCCAGCTCACCATGGAGTACCGTTGATGCAACTAATGAAAAACTGTTTTTT. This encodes CASSPWSTVDATNEKLFF.

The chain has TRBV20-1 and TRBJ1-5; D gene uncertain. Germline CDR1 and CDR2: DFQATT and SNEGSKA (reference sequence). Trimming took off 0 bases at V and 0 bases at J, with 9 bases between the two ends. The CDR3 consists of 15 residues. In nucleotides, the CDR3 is TGCAGTGCTAGAGATTTTGTGACTAGCAATCAGCCCCAGCATTTT. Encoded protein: CSARDFVTSNQPQHF.

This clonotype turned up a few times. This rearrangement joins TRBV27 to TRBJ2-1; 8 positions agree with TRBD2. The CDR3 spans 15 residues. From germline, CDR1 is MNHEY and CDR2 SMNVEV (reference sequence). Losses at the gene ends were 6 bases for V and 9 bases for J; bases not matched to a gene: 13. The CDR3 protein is CASSPLAVLTSEQFF. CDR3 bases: TGTGCCAGCAGCCCACTAGCGGTATTAACTAGTGAGCAGTTCTTC.

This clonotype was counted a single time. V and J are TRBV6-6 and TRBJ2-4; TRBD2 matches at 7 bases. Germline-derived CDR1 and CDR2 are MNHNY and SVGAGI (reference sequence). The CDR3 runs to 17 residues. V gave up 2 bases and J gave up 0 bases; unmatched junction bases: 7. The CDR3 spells CASSYREGSLAKNIQYF. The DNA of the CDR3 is TGTGCCAGCAGTTACAGGGAGGGGAGCCTAGCCAAAAACATTCAGTACTTC.

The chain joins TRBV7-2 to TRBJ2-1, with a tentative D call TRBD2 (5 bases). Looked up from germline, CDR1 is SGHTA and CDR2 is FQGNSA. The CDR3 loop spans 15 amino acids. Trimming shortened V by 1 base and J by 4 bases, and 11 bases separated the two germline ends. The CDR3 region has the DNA TGTGCCAGCAGCTTAGACGGGATAAGGTACAATGAGCAGTTCTTC. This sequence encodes CASSLDGIRYNEQFF.

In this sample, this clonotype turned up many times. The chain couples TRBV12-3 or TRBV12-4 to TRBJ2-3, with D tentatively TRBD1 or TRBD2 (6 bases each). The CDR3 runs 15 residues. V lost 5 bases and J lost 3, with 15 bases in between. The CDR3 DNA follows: TGTGCCAGCAGTAAAGCTGGGGGGCGGACAGATACGCAGTATTTT. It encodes CASSKAGGRTDTQYF.

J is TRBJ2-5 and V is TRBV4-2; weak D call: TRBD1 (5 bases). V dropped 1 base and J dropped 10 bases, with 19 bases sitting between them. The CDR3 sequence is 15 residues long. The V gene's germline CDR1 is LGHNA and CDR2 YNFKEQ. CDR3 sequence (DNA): TGTGCCAGCAGCCAAGTGGCGTCAGGAACAGGCGGCCAGTACTTC. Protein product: CASSQVASGTGGQYF.